The T cell receptor beta chain described here comes from a study of shared clonotypes between healthy human individuals. Background on the study: Per donor, CD8 memory used one plate, CD8 naive used two, CD4 memory used three and CD4 naive used three. Study-wide findings and caveats: What limited the represented genetic and exposure-history diversity was the small number of donors.

The method was immunoSEQ multiplex PCR; TCRdb's version includes in-frame clones alone and lacks a portion of them. This sample has around 550,000 clones, with 85% to 95% found just once. Remarks on this clone: What it recognizes is unknown.

The germline CDR1 and CDR2 sequences are SEHNR and FQNEAQ (reference sequence). The CDR3 length is 15 residues. Trimming took 5 bases from V and 6 from J; bases not matched to a gene: 11. CD45RO-negative, CCR7-selected cells formed the naive CD8 fraction, which excluded terminally differentiated effector memory CD45RA+ cells. The chain recombines TRBV7-9 with TRBJ2-7, with 9 bases fitting TRBD2. The sequencing input was naive CD8+ T cells sorted from blood. The receptor was isolated from a woman aged 25 to 45 in good health. This chain's CDR3 is CASSPPGTSSSEQYF. CDR3 nucleotides: TGTGCCAGCAGCCCCCCCGGGACTAGCTCGTCCGAGCAGTACTTC. The full variable domain, completed using reference TRBV7-9 and TRBJ2-7, is DTGVSQNPRHKITKRGQNVTFRCDPISEHNRLYWYRQTLGQGPEFLTYFQNEAQLEKSRLLSDRFSAERPKGSFSTLEIQRTEQGDSAMYLCASSPPGTSSSEQYFGPGTRLTVT.